The 5 T cell receptor beta chains in this list originate from one sample, sequenced in a study of T cells in Graves' hyperthyroidism and ophthalmopathy. RNA transcripts provided the source from which TCR beta CDR3 regions were amplified. TCR CDR3 regions were first amplified by RT-PCR with HTBI primers. TCRdb redid the calling of the multiplex PCR reads with MiXCR, one entry per CDR3 protein. Counted here are 490,000 or so distinct CDR3 sequences, about 20% occurring once; the ten biggest clones make up roughly 47%. The specimen sequenced was blood. These receptors were obtained from a middle-aged man with Graves' ophthalmopathy.

This clonotype was counted at least ten times. The chain carries TRBV10-3 and TRBJ1-1, with 8 bases fitting TRBD1. CDR1 and CDR2 (germline): ENHRY, SYGVKD. J gave up 6 bases and V 6 bases, and 12 bases lay outside the gene matches. The CDR3 spans 15 residues. CDR3 bases: TGTGCCATCAGCTATCAGGGGGCGGGGGTTGCTGAAGCTTTCTTT. Its translation is CAISYQGAGVAEAFF.

This clonotype was observed once. Being one base from a much bigger clone, this may be a read error. The chain joins TRBV12-3 or TRBV12-4 to TRBJ1-2; D is perhaps TRBD1 (6 bases). This CDR3 comprises 13 residues. CDR3 nucleotide sequence: TGTGTCAGCAGACGTACAGGGTCCTATGGCTACACCTTC. Its translation is CVSRRTGSYGYTF.

The chain joins TRBV5-5 to TRBJ2-2, with a weak D call TRBD1 (6 bases). The germline gives CDR1 SGHKS, CDR2 YYEKEE (reference sequence). Trimming removed 3 bases at V and 2 bases at J, with 20 bases between. This CDR3 contains 18 residues. The DNA of the CDR3 is TGTGCCAGCAGCTCAGGGTTTCTGACAGGCGGAAACACCGGGGAGCTGTTTTTT. It specifies CASSSGFLTGGNTGELFF.

The chain has TRBV27 and TRBJ2-7; 10 nucleotides match TRBD1. Trimming at V came to 6 bases and at J to 0 bases, leaving 5 bases not matched to a gene. This CDR3 is built from 15 residues. Germline CDR1 and CDR2: MNHEY and SMNVEV (reference sequence). CDR3 loop: CASSPWDRGSYEQYF. The CDR3, as DNA: TGTGCCAGCAGCCCGTGGGACAGGGGCTCCTACGAGCAGTACTTC.

The table lists this clonotype with a few counts. The V and J genes are TRBV27 and TRBJ2-5; tentative D call: TRBD1 (5 bases). Germline loops: CDR1 MNHEY, CDR2 SMNVEV (reference sequence). V was shortened by 5 bases and J by 7 bases, with 17 bases between the two germline ends. This CDR3 has 14 residues. This CDR3 reads CASSGQGTQSTQYF. For the CDR3, the DNA is TGTGCCAGCAGTGGCCAGGGAACCCAGTCGACCCAGTACTTC.